The 24 T cell receptor beta chains listed next were all sequenced from one sample in a study of blood T cell repertoires in COVID-19. Libraries were prepared by immunoSEQ multiplex PCR; TCRdb keeps only in-frame clonotypes and omits some of them. The sample consists of 300,000 to 400,000 clones, 86% of them appearing once. The sequenced sample consisted of PBMCs or T cells enriched from blood (not recorded which). These receptors all come from a woman aged 40 to 50 with acute COVID-19.

The genes are TRBV19 and TRBJ1-4; TRBD1 aligns across 11 bases. Germline assignment: CDR1 LNHDA and CDR2 SQIVND (reference sequence). V shed 7 bases and J 2 bases; nucleotides not matched to a gene: 3. The CDR3 is 15 amino acids. The DNA of the CDR3 is TGTGCCAGTATGGACAGGGGGCGGACTAATGAAAAACTGTTTTTT. Protein: CASMDRGRTNEKLFF.

J is TRBJ1-6 and V is TRBV27, with TRBD1 matching over 9 bases. Trimming at V came to 6 bases and at J to 10 bases, leaving 13 bases not matched to a gene. Germline V lookup: CDR1 MNHEY, CDR2 SMNVEV (reference sequence). CDR3 length equals 16 residues. The CDR3 DNA follows: TGTGCCAGCAGCCTTGGGACAGGGTCTCTTTCCTCACCCCTCCACTTT. Translation: CASSLGTGSLSSPLHF.

V usage is TRBV7-2 and J usage is TRBJ2-7; 7 bases are shared with TRBD2. Per germline, CDR1 SGHTA and CDR2 FQGNSA. V lost 2 bases, J lost 0 bases, and 4 bases stayed unmatched. The CDR3 contains 15 residues. Here the CDR3 DNA reads TGTGCCAGCAGCTTAAGCGGGGACCCCTCCTACGAGCAGTACTTC. Encoded protein: CASSLSGDPSYEQYF.

This chain uses TRBV29-1 with TRBJ2-3; 8 bases fit TRBD1. The CDR3 totals 16 residues. Losses at the gene ends were 4 bases for V and 2 bases for J; bases not matched to a gene: 11. Germline assignment: CDR1 SQVTM and CDR2 ANQGSEA. The CDR3 DNA reads TGCAGCGTTGGGACAGGGATCCAATTCATCACAGATACGCAGTATTTT. It specifies CSVGTGIQFITDTQYF.

The gene calls are TRBV11-2 and TRBJ2-5; 10 bases are shared with TRBD2. From germline, CDR1 is SGHAT and CDR2 FQNNGV. J was trimmed by 4 bases and V by 2 bases; bases with no gene match: 4. CDR3 length: 15 residues. In DNA, the CDR3 is TGTGCCAGCAGCTTAAGCGGGAGGGTCGGAGAGACCCAGTACTTC. Translation: CASSLSGRVGETQYF.

This rearrangement joins TRBV19 to TRBJ1-6; D gene unclear. The CDR3 consists of 12 residues. Germline V gene data show CDR1 as LNHDA and CDR2 as SQIVND (reference sequence). Trimming cost V 3 bases and J 9 bases, with 6 bases left between them. The CDR3 sequence is CASSIGRSPLHF. CDR3 in DNA: TGTGCCAGTAGTATTGGGCGTTCACCCCTCCACTTT. Full variable domain (rest looked up from reference TRBV19 and TRBJ1-6): DGGITQSPKYLFRKEGQNVTLSCEQNLNHDAMYWYRQDPGQGLRLIYYSQIVNDFQKGDIAEGYSVSREKKESFPLTVTSAQKNPTAFYLCASSIGRSPLHFGNGTRLTVT.

The gene calls are TRBV5-4 and TRBJ1-1; TRBD1 matches at 10 bases. CDR3 size: 15 residues. J was trimmed by 0 bases and V by 3 bases; bases with no gene match: 2. Germline assignment: CDR1 SGHNT and CDR2 YYREEE (reference sequence). In nucleotides, the CDR3 is TGTGCCAGCAGCTCGGGACAGGGGTTGAACACTGAAGCTTTCTTT. Amino acids: CASSSGQGLNTEAFF.

The CDR3 DNA follows: TGTGCCAGCAGCTTAGGGCAGGTCGTTAACACCGGGGAGCTGTTTTTT. Translated, it gives CASSLGQVVNTGELFF. The rearrangement joins TRBV7-8 to TRBJ2-2, with no clear D. In germline, CDR1 is SGHVS, CDR2 FQNEAQ. V was clipped by 1 base and J by 2 bases, with 11 bases between them. This CDR3 has 16 residues.

The chain is built from TRBV7-6 and TRBJ2-5, with 14 bases that match TRBD2. Trimming took 3 bases from V and 4 from J; bases not matched to a gene: 16. CDR3 size: 20 residues. CDR1 is SGHVS, CDR2 FNYEAQ, per germline. CDR3 in amino acids: CASSFRVGRLAGGPGETQYF. The DNA for the CDR3 is TGTGCCAGCAGCTTTAGAGTTGGGAGACTAGCGGGGGGGCCTGGAGAGACCCAGTACTTC.

The J gene is TRBJ2-1, the V gene TRBV12-3 or TRBV12-4; D might be TRBD2 (5 bases). Trimming shortened V by 8 bases and J by 6 bases, and 14 bases separated the two germline ends. The CDR3 loop spans 13 amino acids. CDR3 nucleotide sequence: TGTGCCAGCCGCGGTGAGGGTTCCAATGAGCAGTTCTTC. Translating it yields CASRGEGSNEQFF.

This chain uses TRBV10-2 with TRBJ1-1; D is perhaps TRBD1 (6 bases). The V and J ends lost 5 bases and 1 base respectively, with 17 bases between them. CDR1 WSHSY and CDR2 SAAADI come from the germline V gene. The CDR3 has 16 residues. DNA of the CDR3: TGCGCCAGCAGTTTCGGGGCAGGGGAGGGGAACACTGAAGCTTTCTTT. It specifies CASSFGAGEGNTEAFF.

The rearrangement links TRBV9 to TRBJ1-2; tentatively, D is TRBD1 (6 bases). The V gene lost 3 bases and the J gene lost 2 bases, with 17 bases spanning the gap. Germline V gene sequence: CDR1 SGDLS, CDR2 YYNGEE. The CDR3 runs to 16 residues. The CDR3 spells CASSASGDNLNYGYTF. The DNA of the CDR3 is TGTGCCAGCAGCGCCTCCGGGGACAACCTAAACTATGGCTACACCTTC.

J is TRBJ1-5 and V is TRBV28; TRBD1 is a possible D gene (6 bases). Trimming removed 5 bases from V and 7 bases from J, with 15 bases in between. The CDR3 totals 14 residues. Per the germline V gene, CDR1 is MDHEN and CDR2 is SYDVKM. This chain's CDR3 is CASSLTGLRQPQHF. For the CDR3, the DNA is TGTGCCAGCAGTCTCACAGGGCTCCGGCAGCCCCAGCATTTT.

The V gene is TRBV29-1, the J gene TRBJ1-1, with 7 positions matching TRBD1. V shed 3 bases, J shed 6 bases, and the junction held 4 bases outside the gene matches. The V gene's germline CDR1 is SQVTM and CDR2 ANQGSEA. The CDR3 runs 12 residues. CDR3: CSVERGPSEAFF. Here the CDR3 DNA reads TGCAGCGTTGAGAGGGGGCCTTCTGAAGCTTTCTTT.

The chain joins TRBV9 to TRBJ2-3, with D tentatively TRBD2 (6 bases). The V end lost 3 bases, the J end lost 4 bases, and 9 bases lay between the germline ends. The CDR3 extends over 13 amino acids. CDR1 and CDR2 from the germline V gene are SGDLS and YYNGEE. The CDR3: CASSGPGADTQYF. The DNA of the CDR3 is TGTGCCAGCAGCGGGCCGGGAGCAGATACGCAGTATTTT.

The J gene is TRBJ2-3, the V gene TRBV5-1; 8 bases agree with TRBD2. This CDR3 is built from 15 residues. CDR1 is SGHRS, CDR2 YFSETQ, per germline. Trimming removed 4 bases from V and 5 bases from J; junction bases left unmatched: 9. The CDR3 coding sequence is TGCGCCAGCAGCCGCGGCGGGGGGAGTGAAGATACGCAGTATTTT. Amino acid sequence: CASSRGGGSEDTQYF.

This clone was counted a few times. V gene TRBV7-2 combines with J gene TRBJ2-3; weak D call: TRBD2 (5 bases). This CDR3 has 16 residues. CDR1 and CDR2 (germline): SGHTA, FQGNSA. Trimming removed 6 bases at V and 2 bases at J, with 18 bases between. CDR3 sequence (DNA): TGTGCCAGCAGTACATTCCCCCGGGGTACCACAGATACGCAGTATTTT. Its translation is CASSTFPRGTTDTQYF. The full variable domain, with the rest looked up from reference TRBV7-2 and TRBJ2-3, is GAGVSQSPSNKVTEKGKDVELRCDPISGHTALYWYRQSLGQGLEFLIYFQGNSAPDKSGLPSDRFSAERTGGSVSTLTIQRTQQEDSAVYLCASSTFPRGTTDTQYFGPGTRLTVL.

This chain links TRBV7-2 with TRBJ1-1; the match to TRBD1 covers 7 bases. CDR1 SGHTA and CDR2 FQGNSA come from the germline V gene. Germline trimming cut 4 bases from V and 1 base from J; bases unmatched to any gene: 3. The CDR3 contains 14 residues. The CDR3 region has the DNA TGTGCCAGCAGCTATAGACAGGGGAACACTGAAGCTTTCTTT. Translation gives CASSYRQGNTEAFF.

The J gene is TRBJ1-6, the V gene TRBV19; 9 nucleotides align to TRBD1. This CDR3 region has 15 residues. Germline trimming cut 1 base from V and 7 bases from J; bases unmatched to any gene: 2. Germline loops: CDR1 LNHDA, CDR2 SQIVND (reference sequence). The CDR3 loop is CASSIGQGVNSPLHF. The DNA of the CDR3 is TGTGCCAGTAGTATAGGACAGGGGGTAAATTCACCCCTCCACTTT.

The V and J genes are TRBV24-1 and TRBJ2-2; TRBD2 matches 8 bases. Germline-derived CDR1 and CDR2 are KGHDR and SFDVKD. J gave up 4 bases and V 8 bases, and 14 bases lay outside the gene matches. The CDR3 is 17 residues long. The CDR3 sequence is CATNCPIGGDSTGELFF. The CDR3 DNA reads TGTGCCACCAACTGCCCTATCGGGGGGGATAGCACCGGGGAGCTGTTTTTT.

The chain carries TRBV7-2 and TRBJ2-2; 7 bases are a match to TRBD2. The CDR3 length is 16 residues. Trimming cost V 3 bases and J 7 bases; bases outside gene matches: 11. Germline V gives CDR1 SGHTA, CDR2 FQGNSA. The CDR3 nucleotides are TGTGCCAGCAGCTTGGGGGACTACTCGGCGATCGGGGAGCTGTTTTTT. This encodes CASSLGDYSAIGELFF.

The chain recombines TRBV25-1 with TRBJ2-1; D is perhaps TRBD2 (6 bases). Trimming took 1 base from V and 8 from J, leaving 21 bases between them. This CDR3 is built from 17 residues. Germline V gene data show CDR1 as MGHDK and CDR2 as SYGVNS. The CDR3 region has the DNA TGTGCCAGCAGTGAATTGGGGACTCTCGGCTGGAGGGATGAGCAGTTCTTC. Residues: CASSELGTLGWRDEQFF.

This rearrangement joins TRBV7-2 to TRBJ2-1; 7 nucleotides align to TRBD2. CDR1 and CDR2 (germline): SGHTA, FQGNSA. Trimming at V came to 1 base and at J to 3 bases, leaving 15 bases not matched to a gene. This CDR3 is 19 amino acids long. The chain's CDR3 is CASSLVYSGARSYYNEQFF. The CDR3, as DNA: TGTGCCAGCAGCTTAGTGTACAGCGGGGCTAGGTCCTACTACAATGAGCAGTTCTTC. Full variable domain (outside the CDR3, taken from reference TRBV7-2 and TRBJ2-1): GAGVSQSPSNKVTEKGKDVELRCDPISGHTALYWYRQSLGQGLEFLIYFQGNSAPDKSGLPSDRFSAERTGGSVSTLTIQRTQQEDSAVYLCASSLVYSGARSYYNEQFFGPGTRLTVL.

The rearrangement uses TRBV2 and TRBJ2-5; D not resolved. With 0 bases removed from V and 5 bases from J, the gap between germline ends came to 4 bases. Germline values: CDR1 SNHLY, CDR2 FYNNEI. The CDR3 contains 12 residues. Here the CDR3 reads CASSEAMETQYF. The DNA for the CDR3 is TGTGCCAGCAGTGAAGCCATGGAGACCCAGTACTTC.